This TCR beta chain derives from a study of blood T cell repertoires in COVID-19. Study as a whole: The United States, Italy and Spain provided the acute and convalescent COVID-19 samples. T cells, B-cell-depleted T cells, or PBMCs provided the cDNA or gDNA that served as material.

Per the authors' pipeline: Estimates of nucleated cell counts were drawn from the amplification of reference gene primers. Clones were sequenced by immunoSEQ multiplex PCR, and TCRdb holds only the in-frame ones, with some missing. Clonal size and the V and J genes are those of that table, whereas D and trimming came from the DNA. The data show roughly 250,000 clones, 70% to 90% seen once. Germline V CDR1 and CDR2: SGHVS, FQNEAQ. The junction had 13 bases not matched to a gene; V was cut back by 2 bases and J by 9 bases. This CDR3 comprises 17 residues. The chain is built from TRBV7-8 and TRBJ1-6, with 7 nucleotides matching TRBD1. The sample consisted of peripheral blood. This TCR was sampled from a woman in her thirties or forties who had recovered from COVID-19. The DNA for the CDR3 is TGTGCCAGCAGCTTAACCCTCGGACAGGTTTTCGGTTCACCCCTCCACTTT. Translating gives CASSLTLGQVFGSPLHF.